What follows are 3 T cell receptor beta chains derived from one specimen sequenced in a study of blood T cell repertoires in COVID-19. The protocol was immunoSEQ multiplex PCR, while the TCRdb copy is restricted to in-frame clones and leaves out a portion. In the table there are some 30,000 clones, about 85% of which are singletons. Sequenced: peripheral blood. These receptors all stem from a woman aged 55 to 70 with active COVID-19.

The chain has TRBV2 and TRBJ2-3; 8 bases align to TRBD1. Germline assignment: CDR1 SNHLY and CDR2 FYNNEI. The CDR3 consists of 14 residues. The ends lost 7 bases at V and 4 bases at J; junction bases unmatched: 7. CDR3 protein: CASTQDRGADTQYF. The CDR3 nucleotides are TGTGCCAGCACCCAAGACAGGGGCGCAGATACGCAGTATTTT.

This clone appeared a single time. The chain joins TRBV19 to TRBJ2-7; no definite D call. Looked up from germline, CDR1 is LNHDA and CDR2 is SQIVND (reference sequence). Trimming shortened V by 1 base and J by 5 bases, and 12 bases separated the two germline ends. This CDR3 is built from 14 residues. Here the CDR3 reads CASSIGSVLNEQYF. CDR3 bases: TGTGCCAGTAGTATAGGGTCAGTTCTGAACGAGCAGTACTTC.

The chain joins TRBV10-3 to TRBJ2-7; 8 bases are shared with TRBD1. V gave up 6 bases and J gave up 7 bases; unmatched junction bases: 11. CDR3 length equals 14 residues. From germline, CDR1 is ENHRY and CDR2 SYGVKD. Written as DNA, the CDR3 is TGTGCCATCAGGCAAGACAGGGGATCCAGGGAGCAGTACTTC. This encodes CAIRQDRGSREQYF.